These 30 T cell receptor beta chains were sequenced from one sample in a study of radiation and T cells in renal cell carcinoma. Treatment indicated: 15 Gy SBRT to primary tumor, nephrectomy 4 weeks later. The repertoire was sequenced with immunoSEQ multiplex PCR; TCRdb's copy has only in-frame clones and lacks some. In the table there are some 10,000 clones, over 55% of which are singletons. The sample was tumor tissue, taken from a patient whose treatment included radiotherapy and nephrectomy. All receptors come from a woman in her forties or fifties with renal cell carcinoma.

The J gene is TRBJ1-4, the V gene TRBV7-9; D possibly corresponds to TRBD1 (6 bases). The length of the CDR3 is 15 residues. The V gene's germline CDR1 is SEHNR and CDR2 FQNEAQ (reference sequence). Trimming removed 1 base from V and 6 bases from J, with 12 bases in between. CDR3 protein: CASSLVAGVYEKLFF. The CDR3 DNA reads as TGTGCCAGCAGCTTAGTGGCAGGGGTCTATGAAAAACTGTTTTTT.

This clone was detected once. The chain uses TRBV28 and TRBJ2-5; 8 nucleotides match TRBD1. With V trimmed by 8 bases and J by 5 bases, 10 bases remained unmatched. The germline gives CDR1 MDHEN, CDR2 SYDVKM. This CDR3 has 14 residues. The CDR3 loop reads CASWPQGAAETQYF. The CDR3 DNA reads as TGTGCCAGCTGGCCCCAGGGGGCCGCGGAGACCCAGTACTTC.

V is TRBV15 and J is TRBJ2-5; no clear D. The CDR3 is made up of 13 amino acids. CDR1 and CDR2 from the germline V gene are LNHNV and YYDKDF (reference sequence). V was trimmed by 8 bases and J by 0 bases, leaving 10 bases between them. CDR3 sequence (DNA): TGTGCCACCCTCAGCAGGTACCAAGAGACCCAGTACTTC. This gives the protein CATLSRYQETQYF. Full variable domain (remainder filled in from reference TRBV15 and TRBJ2-5): DAMVIQNPRYQVTQFGKPVTLSCSQTLNHNVMYWYQQKSSQAPKLLFHYYDKDFNNEADTPDNFQSRRPNTSFCFLDIRSPGLGDTAMYLCATLSRYQETQYFGPGTRLLVL.

The CDR3 reads CASSVGTRLNEQFF. CDR3 DNA: TGTGCCAGCAGCGTCGGGACGAGGCTCAATGAGCAGTTCTTC. The J gene is TRBJ2-1, the V gene TRBV9; D may match TRBD1 or TRBD2 (5 bases each). The CDR3 covers 14 residues. The V and J ends lost 2 bases and 6 bases respectively, with 12 bases between them. Germline V gives CDR1 SGDLS, CDR2 YYNGEE.

V usage is TRBV7-2 and J usage is TRBJ2-3; D is ambiguous. The CDR3 has 14 residues. V lost 1 base, J lost 3 bases, and 8 bases lay in between. Per the germline V gene, CDR1 is SGHTA and CDR2 is FQGNSA. The CDR3 coding sequence is TGTGCCAGCAGCTTAGGTTTTGGAACAGATACGCAGTATTTT. As protein: CASSLGFGTDTQYF.

The chain recombines TRBV5-1 with TRBJ2-3; 11 nucleotides align to TRBD2. Germline CDR1 is SGHRS and CDR2 is YFSETQ. The CDR3 is made up of 17 amino acids. J was trimmed by 4 bases and V by 3 bases; bases with no gene match: 10. The CDR3 DNA reads TGCGCCAGCAGCTACGGGACTAGCGGAAATGGGGCAGATACGCAGTATTTT. Its translation: CASSYGTSGNGADTQYF. The full variable domain, completed using reference TRBV5-1 and TRBJ2-3, is KAGVTQTPRYLIKTRGQQVTLSCSPISGHRSVSWYQQTPGQGLQFLFEYFSETQRNKGNFPGRFSGRQFSNSRSEMNVSTLELGDSALYLCASSYGTSGNGADTQYFGPGTRLTVL.

Here the CDR3 reads CASSDGTTATDTQYF. The CDR3, as DNA: TGTGCCAGCAGTGATGGGACTACCGCCACAGATACGCAGTATTTT. This chain joins TRBV6-4 and TRBJ2-3, with TRBD2 matching over 7 bases. V shed 3 bases and J 2 bases; nucleotides not matched to a gene: 5. CDR1 and CDR2 (germline): MRHNA, SNTAGT. The CDR3 spans 15 residues.

In this sample, this clone turned up a few times. The V call is TRBV4-3, the J call TRBJ1-6; no clear D. The germline V gene has CDR1 LGHNA and CDR2 YSLEER. V dropped 1 base and J dropped 10 bases, with 8 bases sitting between them. The CDR3 extends over 13 amino acids. DNA for the CDR3: TGCGCCAGCAGCCAAGTTCTCAAATCACCCCTCCACTTT. As protein: CASSQVLKSPLHF.

This clone was seen only a few times. The V and J genes are TRBV4-1 and TRBJ1-2; no clear D gene. Per germline, CDR1 MGHRA and CDR2 YSYEKL. V dropped 4 bases and J dropped 8 bases, with 8 bases sitting between them. CDR3 length equals 11 residues. In DNA form, the CDR3 reads TGCGCCAGCAGCCGAGATCGGGGCTACACCTTC. It specifies CASSRDRGYTF.

This clone was seen a handful of times. J is TRBJ2-7 and V is TRBV5-4; 10 nucleotides align to TRBD1. The CDR3 runs to 15 residues. The V gene's germline CDR1 is SGHNT and CDR2 YYREEE (reference sequence). Unmatched junction bases numbered 7, after V lost 2 bases and J lost 5 bases. This CDR3 is CASSFPGTGENEQYF. The CDR3 DNA follows: TGTGCCAGCAGCTTCCCGGGGACAGGGGAAAACGAGCAGTACTTC.

This chain uses TRBV19 with TRBJ2-1; tentative D call: TRBD1 (6 bases). Germline CDR1 reads LNHDA; CDR2 reads SQIVND (reference sequence). The CDR3 runs 12 residues. Trimming left V 1 base short and J 10 bases short, with 8 bases between. CDR3 nucleotide sequence: TGTGCCAGTAGTATAGTGGGGACAGAGCAGTTCTTC. Protein product: CASSIVGTEQFF.

The gene calls are TRBV20-1 and TRBJ1-1; D remains ambiguous. Trimming removed 2 bases from V and 5 bases from J, with 6 bases in between. Germline V gives CDR1 DFQATT, CDR2 SNEGSKA (reference sequence). The CDR3 extends over 11 amino acids. This CDR3 is CSARPSTEAFF. CDR3 sequence (DNA): TGCAGTGCTAGACCGTCGACTGAAGCTTTCTTT.

This clone was seen a few times. The chain combines TRBV6-6 with TRBJ1-4; D is possibly TRBD1 (5 bases). Germline CDR1 and CDR2: MNHNY and SVGAGI (reference sequence). V was trimmed by 0 bases and J by 5 bases, leaving 10 bases between them. The length of the CDR3 is 15 residues. The CDR3 sequence is CASSYSTWGNEKLFF. In DNA form, the CDR3 reads TGTGCCAGCAGTTACTCGACGTGGGGGAATGAAAAACTGTTTTTT.

This clone was counted a few times. The chain recombines TRBV4-2 with TRBJ2-1, with D maybe TRBD1 (6 bases). Germline CDR1 reads LGHNA; CDR2 reads YNFKEQ. The CDR3 length is 15 residues. V was trimmed by 3 bases and J by 4 bases, leaving 13 bases between them. The CDR3 is CASSQPGHTYNEQFF. CDR3 nucleotides: TGTGCCAGCAGCCAGCCGGGACATACATACAATGAGCAGTTCTTC.

This clone came up once. This specimen includes other DNA sequences encoding the same CDR3. This chain links TRBV19 with TRBJ1-1, with unresolved D. Germline V gives CDR1 LNHDA, CDR2 SQIVND (reference sequence). The CDR3 loop spans 13 amino acids. V gave up 3 bases and J gave up 1 base, with 6 bases separating them. This CDR3 is CASSISENTEAFF. Here the CDR3 DNA reads TGTGCCAGTAGTATTTCCGAGAACACTGAAGCTTTCTTT.

The chain joins TRBV11-2 to TRBJ2-5; no firm D call. CDR3 length equals 12 residues. The V gene lost 5 bases and the J gene lost 5 bases, with 9 bases spanning the gap. Germline V gives CDR1 SGHAT, CDR2 FQNNGV. The CDR3, as DNA: TGTGCCAGCAGCCTCTACGGCGAGACCCAGTACTTC. This sequence encodes CASSLYGETQYF.

This clone was seen a handful of times. The chain is built from TRBV19 and TRBJ2-7; 7 positions match TRBD2. The CDR3 sequence is 14 residues long. V dropped 5 bases and J dropped 0; count of bases not matched to a gene: 4. Germline V gives CDR1 LNHDA, CDR2 SQIVND (reference sequence). The CDR3 protein is CASSLSGDSYEQYF. The DNA for the CDR3 is TGTGCCAGTAGTCTCAGCGGGGACTCCTACGAGCAGTACTTC.

In this sample, this clone turned up a few times. In DNA form, the CDR3 reads TGTGCCAGCAGCGTGACAGTCTCTGGGGCCAACGTCCTGACTTTC. Translation gives CASSVTVSGANVLTF. The rearrangement uses TRBV11-2 and TRBJ2-6, with D possibly being TRBD1 (5 bases). The CDR3 has 15 amino acids. V was pared by 5 bases and J by 0 bases, with 8 bases between. Germline V gives CDR1 SGHAT, CDR2 FQNNGV.

This sequence joins TRBV7-2 and TRBJ1-4; D remains ambiguous. V lost 3 bases and J lost 0, with 8 bases in between. Germline values: CDR1 SGHTA, CDR2 FQGNSA. CDR3 size: 15 residues. The chain's CDR3 is CASSLGFATNEKLFF. The CDR3 region has the DNA TGTGCCAGCAGCTTGGGTTTTGCAACTAATGAAAAACTGTTTTTT. The variable domain in full, with the rest retrieved from reference TRBV7-2 and TRBJ1-4, is GAGVSQSPSNKVTEKGKDVELRCDPISGHTALYWYRQSLGQGLEFLIYFQGNSAPDKSGLPSDRFSAERTGGSVSTLTIQRTQQEDSAVYLCASSLGFATNEKLFFGSGTQLSVL.

This chain joins TRBV30 and TRBJ1-6; the D is unclear. The V and J ends lost 0 bases and 3 bases respectively, with 9 bases between them. Germline loops: CDR1 GTSNPN, CDR2 SVGIG (reference sequence). This CDR3 has 15 amino acids. The CDR3 nucleotides are TGTGCCTGGAGTGTCGTGCGGAGCTATAATTCACCCCTCCACTTT. Its translation: CAWSVVRSYNSPLHF.

The chain is built from TRBV27 and TRBJ2-6; TRBD2 is a possible D gene (5 bases). The CDR3 contains 16 residues. The germline V gene encodes CDR1 MNHEY and CDR2 SMNVEV (reference sequence). Trimming left V 5 bases short and J 2 bases short, with 13 bases between. This CDR3 reads CASSPPSIPGANVLTF. The CDR3 DNA reads TGTGCCAGCAGTCCACCTAGCATCCCTGGGGCCAACGTCCTGACTTTC.

This clone was seen a single time. The chain links TRBV6-4 to TRBJ2-3, with 11 bases lining up with TRBD1. Germline lookup yields CDR1 MRHNA and CDR2 SNTAGT. This CDR3 spans 14 amino acids. Losses at the gene ends were 7 bases for V and 3 bases for J; bases not matched to a gene: 3. The CDR3, as DNA: TGTGCCAGCATGGACAGGGGGCGGACAGATACGCAGTATTTT. It encodes CASMDRGRTDTQYF.

The J gene is TRBJ2-7, the V gene TRBV7-6; D call uncertain. The CDR3 has 12 residues. The V gene lost 0 bases and the J gene lost 6 bases, with 6 bases spanning the gap. Germline CDR1 is SGHVS and CDR2 is FNYEAQ. The CDR3 DNA reads as TGTGCCAGCAGCTTAGCGGGTCGCGAGCAGTACTTC. It translates to CASSLAGREQYF.

The chain has TRBV5-6 and TRBJ1-4, with 10 bases fitting TRBD1. Germline CDR1 SGHDT, CDR2 YYEEEE. The CDR3 contains 14 residues. V shed 4 bases and J 7 bases; nucleotides not matched to a gene: 4. CDR3 sequence (DNA): TGTGCCAGCAGCCGCCGGGACAGGGGTGAAAAACTGTTTTTT. Amino acid sequence: CASSRRDRGEKLFF.

This sequence joins TRBV18 and TRBJ2-4; D might be TRBD2 (6 bases). Trimming took off 1 base at V and 0 bases at J, with 19 bases between the two ends. The germline V gene encodes CDR1 KGHSH and CDR2 LQKENI. The CDR3 sequence is 19 residues long. CDR3 bases: TGTGCCAGCTCACCACACTCGGGGACTTCGTTTCTAGCCAAAAACATTCAGTACTTC. Translated, it gives CASSPHSGTSFLAKNIQYF.

The CDR3 DNA follows: TGTGCCAGCAGTCCCAGCATGGAGACGGCTAACTCTGGAAACACCATATATTTT. Translated, it gives CASSPSMETANSGNTIYF. The chain carries TRBV28 and TRBJ1-3, with D unclear. This CDR3 is 18 amino acids long. V shed 5 bases and J shed 0 bases, with 20 bases lying between them. Per the germline V gene, CDR1 is MDHEN and CDR2 is SYDVKM. The full variable domain, in which reference TRBV28 and TRBJ1-3 provide the parts outside the CDR3, is DVKVTQSSRYLVKRTGEKVFLECVQDMDHENMFWYRQDPGLGLRLIYFSYDVKMKEKGDIPEGYSVSREKKERFSLILESASTNQTSMYLCASSPSMETANSGNTIYFGEGSWLTVV.

This clone is medium-sized by share. The chain links TRBV6-6 to TRBJ2-2; 9 bases fit TRBD1. This CDR3 is 14 amino acids long. Germline V gene lookup returns CDR1 MNHNY and CDR2 SVGAGI (reference sequence). V lost 4 bases to trimming and J lost 5 bases; unmatched junction nucleotides: 2. The CDR3 sequence: CASSWDRVTGELFF. DNA of the CDR3: TGTGCCAGCAGTTGGGACAGGGTTACCGGGGAGCTGTTTTTT.

V usage is TRBV5-6 and J usage is TRBJ2-7; 8 bases align to TRBD1. V was clipped by 1 base and J by 5 bases; unmatched bases: 14. CDR3 size: 17 residues. Germline lookup yields CDR1 SGHDT and CDR2 YYEEEE. CDR3 sequence: CASSLIPTGGAVNEQYF. CDR3 coding DNA: TGTGCCAGCAGCTTGATACCTACAGGGGGTGCTGTGAACGAGCAGTACTTC.

The chain recombines TRBV19 with TRBJ2-1, with 9 bases aligning to TRBD1. The CDR3 extends over 15 amino acids. The ends lost 1 base at V and 5 bases at J; junction bases unmatched: 3. Germline values: CDR1 LNHDA, CDR2 SQIVND (reference sequence). Written as DNA, the CDR3 is TGTGCCAGTAGTATAGTCGGGGACAGGGACAATGAGCAGTTCTTC. The encoded protein is CASSIVGDRDNEQFF.

The table lists this clone with a count of one. In DNA, the CDR3 is TGTGCCACTTCGGAACCTGCCCCACATCAGCCCCAGCATTTT. Translated, it gives CATSEPAPHQPQHF. The rearrangement uses TRBV10-3 and TRBJ1-5; no firm D call. Germline V CDR1 and CDR2: ENHRY, SYGVKD. V lost 10 bases and J lost 5, with 18 bases in between. This CDR3 has 14 residues.